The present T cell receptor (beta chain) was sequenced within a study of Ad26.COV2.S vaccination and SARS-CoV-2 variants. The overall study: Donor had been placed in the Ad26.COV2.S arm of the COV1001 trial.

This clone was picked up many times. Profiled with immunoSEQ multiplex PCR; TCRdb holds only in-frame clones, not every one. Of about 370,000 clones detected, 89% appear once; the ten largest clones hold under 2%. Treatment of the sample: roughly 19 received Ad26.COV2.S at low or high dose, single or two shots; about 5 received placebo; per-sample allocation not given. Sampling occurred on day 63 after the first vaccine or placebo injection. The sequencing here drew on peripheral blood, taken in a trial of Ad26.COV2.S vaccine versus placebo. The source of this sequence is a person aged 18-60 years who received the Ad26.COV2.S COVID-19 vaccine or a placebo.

CDR3 residues: CASSYRVHYGYTF. Here the CDR3 DNA reads TGTGCCAGCAGTTACAGGGTACACTATGGCTACACCTTC. The chain uses TRBV6-5 and TRBJ1-2; no firm D call. Germline CDR1 and CDR2: MNHEY and SVGAGI. The CDR3 is 13 amino acids. Trimming pared 2 bases from V and 3 bases from J, leaving 7 bases between.